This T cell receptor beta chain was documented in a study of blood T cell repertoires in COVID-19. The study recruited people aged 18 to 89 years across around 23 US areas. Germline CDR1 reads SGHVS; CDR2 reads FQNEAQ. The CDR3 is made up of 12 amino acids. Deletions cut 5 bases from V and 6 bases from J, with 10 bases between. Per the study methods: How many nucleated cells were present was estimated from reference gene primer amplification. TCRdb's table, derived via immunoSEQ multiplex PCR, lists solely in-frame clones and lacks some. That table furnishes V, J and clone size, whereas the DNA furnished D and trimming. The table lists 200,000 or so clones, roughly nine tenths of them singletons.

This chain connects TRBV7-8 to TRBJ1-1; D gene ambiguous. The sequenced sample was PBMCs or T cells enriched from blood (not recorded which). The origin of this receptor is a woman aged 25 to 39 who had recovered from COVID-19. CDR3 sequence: CASSLRFPEAFF. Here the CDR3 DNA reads TGTGCCAGCAGCCTCAGGTTCCCTGAAGCTTTCTTT. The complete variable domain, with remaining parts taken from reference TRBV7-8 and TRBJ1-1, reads GAGVSQSPRYKVAKRGQDVALRCDPISGHVSLFWYQQALGQGPEFLTYFQNEAQLDKSGLPSDRFFAERPEGSVSTLKIQRTQQEDSAVYLCASSLRFPEAFFGQGTRLTVV.